This TCR beta chain was found in a study of blood T cell repertoires in COVID-19. Across the whole study: Spain, Italy and the United States supplied samples that represented acute and convalescent COVID-19. Sample material is recorded as cDNA or gDNA derived from T cells, B-cell-depleted T cells, or PBMCs.

Seattle patient enrollment occurred during active infection, with longitudinal follow-up thereafter. CDR1 is SGDLS and CDR2 is YYNGEE in the germline V gene. The CDR3 spans 15 residues. The V gene end was trimmed by 2 bases and the J gene end by 8 bases; junction bases not matched to a gene: 10. Per the original methods: Reference gene primer amplification gave nucleated cell count estimates. Data came from immunoSEQ multiplex PCR; TCRdb stores just in-frame clones and leaves some out. The DNA was the basis for D and trimming; V, J and clone size are from that table. The table shows 250,000 to 350,000 clones, with roughly 83% occurring only once.

This receptor was identified in a human donor with COVID-19, enrolled during active disease. The donor label of this sample is uncertain. This sequence joins TRBV9 and TRBJ1-2; 9 bases map to TRBD1. Sequenced: peripheral blood. CDR3 residues: CASSVLGQGIGGYTF. The CDR3 DNA is TGTGCCAGCAGCGTTTTGGGACAGGGAATAGGAGGCTACACCTTC. The complete variable domain, with remaining parts taken from reference TRBV9 and TRBJ1-2, reads DSGVTQTPKHLITATGQRVTLRCSPRSGDLSVYWYQQSLDQGLQFLIQYYNGEERAKGNILERFSAQQFPDLHSELNLSSLELGDSALYFCASSVLGQGIGGYTFGSGTRLTVV.